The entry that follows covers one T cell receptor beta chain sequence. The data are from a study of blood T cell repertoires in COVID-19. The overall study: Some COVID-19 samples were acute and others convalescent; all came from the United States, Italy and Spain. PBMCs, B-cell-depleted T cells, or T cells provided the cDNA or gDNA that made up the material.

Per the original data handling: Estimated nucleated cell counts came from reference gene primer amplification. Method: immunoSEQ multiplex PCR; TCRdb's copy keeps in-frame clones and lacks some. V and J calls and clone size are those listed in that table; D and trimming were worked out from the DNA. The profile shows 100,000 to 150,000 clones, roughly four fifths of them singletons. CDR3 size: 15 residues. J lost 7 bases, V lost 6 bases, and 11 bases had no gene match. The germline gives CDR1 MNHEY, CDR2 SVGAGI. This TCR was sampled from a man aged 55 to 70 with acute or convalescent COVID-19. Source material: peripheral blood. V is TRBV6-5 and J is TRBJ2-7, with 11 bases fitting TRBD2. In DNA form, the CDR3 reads TGTGCCAGCAGCCGCAAACTAGCGGGAGTGGGAGAGCAGTACTTC. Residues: CASSRKLAGVGEQYF.